These 32 T cell receptor beta chains share one sample of origin, sequenced in a study of cytomegalovirus exposure and HLA in healthy donors. 13 Jbeta primers and 60 Vbeta primers were used for the PCR. Libraries were prepared by immunoSEQ multiplex PCR; TCRdb keeps only in-frame clonotypes and omits some of them. This sample's table reports 200,000 to 250,000 clones. Specimen: PBMCs. These receptors were collected from a girl aged 2-10 years in good health and CMV-seropositive.

This chain joins TRBV7-9 and TRBJ2-5; TRBD2 matches at 7 bases. The CDR3 totals 13 residues. Germline trimming cut 4 bases from V and 2 bases from J; bases unmatched to any gene: 1. The germline gives CDR1 SEHNR, CDR2 FQNEAQ (reference sequence). The CDR3 DNA sequence: TGTGCCAGCAGCTCGGGAGGACAAGAGACCCAGTACTTC. Its protein is CASSSGGQETQYF.

The chain links TRBV28 to TRBJ2-1; TRBD1 matches 10 bases. The V segment lost 2 bases and the J segment 4 bases; nucleotides outside the gene matches: 2. This CDR3 has 15 residues. Germline values: CDR1 MDHEN, CDR2 SYDVKM. CDR3: CASSLDRGRYNEQFF. Written as DNA, the CDR3 is TGTGCCAGCAGTTTAGACAGGGGGCGGTACAATGAGCAGTTCTTC.

Regarding this clone: This sample also contains other DNA sequences that code for the same CDR3. The rearrangement links TRBV5-1 to TRBJ2-2; perhaps TRBD1 as D (6 bases). CDR1 and CDR2 from the germline V gene are SGHRS and YFSETQ. V lost 4 bases, J lost 4 bases, and 8 bases lay in between. This CDR3 spans 13 amino acids. CDR3 residues: CASSPQGTGELFF. CDR3 nucleotide sequence: TGCGCCAGCAGCCCACAGGGCACCGGGGAGCTGTTTTTT. The variable domain in full, with the rest retrieved from reference TRBV5-1 and TRBJ2-2, is KAGVTQTPRYLIKTRGQQVTLSCSPISGHRSVSWYQQTPGQGLQFLFEYFSETQRNKGNFPGRFSGRQFSNSRSEMNVSTLELGDSALYLCASSPQGTGELFFGEGSRLTVL.

The chain is built from TRBV27 and TRBJ2-1; D is unresolved. Trimming cost V 5 bases and J 7 bases, with 15 bases left between them. CDR1 is MNHEY, CDR2 SMNVEV, per germline (reference sequence). CDR3 length equals 14 residues. The CDR3 nucleotides are TGTGCCAGCAGTACGACTGGCCCCCTTAATGAGCAGTTCTTC. It translates to CASSTTGPLNEQFF.

The chain has TRBV7-8 and TRBJ2-7; no reliable D call. The CDR3 extends over 14 amino acids. In germline, CDR1 is SGHVS, CDR2 FQNEAQ. Trimming stripped 2 bases from V and 2 bases from J, with 10 bases between. Here the CDR3 reads CASSLLLAPYEQYF. CDR3 DNA sequence: TGTGCCAGCAGCTTATTACTTGCTCCCTACGAGCAGTACTTC.

The rearrangement uses TRBV7-9 and TRBJ1-2; D call uncertain. Germline loops: CDR1 SEHNR, CDR2 FQNEAQ (reference sequence). V lost 1 base, J lost 5 bases, and 11 bases lay in between. This CDR3 contains 14 residues. The CDR3 loop is CASSLDPGSYGYTF. The CDR3 nucleotides are TGTGCCAGCAGCTTAGACCCCGGGTCGTATGGCTACACCTTC.

The chain is built from TRBV15 and TRBJ1-4, with 7 bases matching TRBD1. Germline V gene data show CDR1 as LNHNV and CDR2 as YYDKDF (reference sequence). V was clipped by 8 bases and J by 4 bases; unmatched bases: 13. The CDR3 has 16 amino acids. The CDR3 is CATANVRDSLNEKLFF. The CDR3 nucleotides are TGTGCCACCGCGAACGTACGGGACAGTCTTAATGAAAAACTGTTTTTT.

V is TRBV15 and J is TRBJ1-1; no definite D call. The V gene's germline CDR1 is LNHNV and CDR2 YYDKDF (reference sequence). CDR3 length: 13 amino acids. V lost 6 bases and J 2 bases, leaving 10 bases between the germline ends. The CDR3 DNA reads TGTGCCACCAGTGAACAGATAAACACTGAAGCTTTCTTT. This translates into CATSEQINTEAFF.

As for this clone: Other DNA sequences in the sample encode the same CDR3. This rearrangement joins TRBV7-2 to TRBJ2-5; D gene unclear. V gave up 5 bases and J gave up 5 bases, with 6 bases separating them. Germline CDR1 is SGHTA and CDR2 is FQGNSA. The CDR3 is 11 amino acids. This CDR3 reads CASSPRETQYF. CDR3 nucleotide sequence: TGTGCCAGCAGCCCGCGGGAGACCCAGTACTTC.

The V call is TRBV2, the J call TRBJ1-1; 9 bases align to TRBD1. This CDR3 has 14 residues. V trimming: 8 bases; J trimming: 5 bases; junction bases outside the gene matches: 9. Germline V gene data show CDR1 as SNHLY and CDR2 as FYNNEI. The CDR3 loop reads CASYPGTGRTEAFF. In nucleotides, the CDR3 is TGTGCCAGCTACCCCGGGACAGGGAGAACTGAAGCTTTCTTT.

The CDR3 DNA reads TGTGCCAGTAGTATTGCCAGGGTCAATGAGCAGTTCTTC. Protein product: CASSIARVNEQFF. The chain has TRBV19 and TRBJ2-1, with D tentatively TRBD1 (5 bases). V was pared by 3 bases and J by 6 bases, with 9 bases between. Per germline, CDR1 LNHDA and CDR2 SQIVND (reference sequence). The CDR3 contains 13 residues.

The chain uses TRBV27 and TRBJ2-5; tentatively, D is TRBD2 (5 bases). Germline-derived CDR1 and CDR2 are MNHEY and SMNVEV (reference sequence). V lost 4 bases, J lost 0 bases, and 9 bases lay in between. There are 14 residues in the CDR3. CDR3 protein: CASSSRVYQETQYF. The CDR3 nucleotides are TGTGCCAGCAGTTCGAGGGTGTACCAAGAGACCCAGTACTTC.

V gene TRBV7-9 combines with J gene TRBJ1-1; maybe TRBD1 (6 bases). The CDR3 is 12 residues long. Trimming cost V 2 bases and J 7 bases, with 8 bases left between them. Germline V gene data show CDR1 as SEHNR and CDR2 as FQNEAQ (reference sequence). This CDR3 reads CASSLIQGEAFF. CDR3 nucleotide sequence: TGTGCCAGCAGCTTAATACAGGGTGAAGCTTTCTTT.

The CDR3, as DNA: TGTGCCAGCAGCTTAGGGCTAGCGGGAGTGGCATACGAGCAGTACTTC. It specifies CASSLGLAGVAYEQYF. The V gene is TRBV7-9, the J gene TRBJ2-7; 10 bases agree with TRBD2. Looked up from germline, CDR1 is SEHNR and CDR2 is FQNEAQ (reference sequence). The CDR3 totals 16 residues. The V gene end was trimmed by 1 base and the J gene end by 4 bases; junction bases not matched to a gene: 7.

V and J are TRBV5-1 and TRBJ2-1, with D tentatively TRBD2 (6 bases). V lost 4 bases to trimming and J lost 0 bases, with 8 bases between them. The germline CDR1 and CDR2 sequences are SGHRS and YFSETQ. This CDR3 comprises 14 residues. CDR3 loop: CASSDGSSYNEQFF. In nucleotides, the CDR3 is TGCGCCAGCAGCGACGGGAGCTCCTACAATGAGCAGTTCTTC. The variable domain in full, completed from reference TRBV5-1 and TRBJ2-1, reads KAGVTQTPRYLIKTRGQQVTLSCSPISGHRSVSWYQQTPGQGLQFLFEYFSETQRNKGNFPGRFSGRQFSNSRSEMNVSTLELGDSALYLCASSDGSSYNEQFFGPGTRLTVL.

The chain recombines TRBV14 with TRBJ2-1; D might be TRBD1 (6 bases). Per germline, CDR1 SGHDN and CDR2 FVKESK. Trimming shortened V by 5 bases and J by 7 bases, and 12 bases separated the two germline ends. The CDR3 covers 13 residues. For the CDR3, the DNA is TGTGCCAGCAGCTACGGACAGATGAATGAGCAGTTCTTC. Its translation is CASSYGQMNEQFF.

This chain's CDR3 is CSAARTGSTYEQYF. In nucleotides, the CDR3 is TGCAGCGCCGCCCGGACAGGGTCAACCTACGAGCAGTACTTC. The chain uses TRBV29-1 and TRBJ2-7, with 8 bases lining up with TRBD1. V trimming: 7 bases; J trimming: 2 bases; junction bases outside the gene matches: 10. CDR3 size: 14 residues. CDR1 SQVTM and CDR2 ANQGSEA come from the germline V gene.

The chain carries TRBV7-2 and TRBJ1-5; the match to TRBD1 covers 8 bases. This CDR3 spans 13 amino acids. Trimming cost V 5 bases and J 5 bases; bases outside gene matches: 2. CDR1 and CDR2 (germline): SGHTA, FQGNSA. This CDR3 reads CASSVQGDQPQHF. CDR3 nucleotides: TGTGCCAGCAGCGTACAGGGGGATCAGCCCCAGCATTTT. The whole variable domain, remainder taken from reference TRBV7-2 and TRBJ1-5, is GAGVSQSPSNKVTEKGKDVELRCDPISGHTALYWYRQSLGQGLEFLIYFQGNSAPDKSGLPSDRFSAERTGGSVSTLTIQRTQQEDSAVYLCASSVQGDQPQHFGDGTRLSIL.

The chain employs TRBV27 and TRBJ1-1; the D gene is possibly TRBD1 (5 bases). The CDR3 is 13 amino acids. Germline V lookup: CDR1 MNHEY, CDR2 SMNVEV (reference sequence). Between the trimmed V and J ends, which lost 0 bases and 10 bases, there was a span of 12 bases. CDR3 DNA: TGTGCCAGCAGTTTATCTCGGACAATCACAGCTTTCTTT. Translation: CASSLSRTITAFF.

V gene TRBV27 combines with J gene TRBJ2-7, with 8 bases lining up with TRBD2. The CDR3 is made up of 14 amino acids. From germline, CDR1 is MNHEY and CDR2 SMNVEV (reference sequence). Trimming cost V 8 bases and J 1 base; bases outside gene matches: 7. CDR3 amino acids: CASQSGRQSYEQYF. DNA of the CDR3: TGTGCCAGCCAGAGCGGGAGACAATCCTACGAGCAGTACTTC.

The V gene is TRBV19, the J gene TRBJ1-3, with 7 bases that match TRBD1. Losses at the gene ends were 5 bases for V and 5 bases for J; bases not matched to a gene: 9. The CDR3 spans 15 residues. Germline V CDR1 and CDR2: LNHDA, SQIVND (reference sequence). CDR3: CASSSPGQQRNTIYF. In nucleotides, the CDR3 is TGTGCCAGTAGTTCTCCGGGACAGCAAAGAAACACCATATATTTT.

The chain couples TRBV2 to TRBJ1-5; D gene uncertain. The V and J ends lost 4 bases and 3 bases respectively, with 13 bases between them. There are 15 residues in the CDR3. Germline loops: CDR1 SNHLY, CDR2 FYNNEI. CDR3 residues: CASSALVQVNQPQHF. Here the CDR3 DNA reads TGTGCCAGCAGTGCTTTGGTCCAGGTCAATCAGCCCCAGCATTTT. Drawing the rest from reference TRBV2 and TRBJ1-5, the complete variable domain is EPEVTQTPSHQVTQMGQEVILRCVPISNHLYFYWYRQILGQKVEFLVSFYNNEISEKSEIFDDQFSVERPDGSNFTLKIRSTKLEDSAMYFCASSALVQVNQPQHFGDGTRLSIL.

The chain recombines TRBV27 with TRBJ1-4; a possible D gene is TRBD1 (6 bases). The CDR3 consists of 14 residues. Germline V gene sequence: CDR1 MNHEY, CDR2 SMNVEV (reference sequence). Trimming removed 6 bases at V and 8 bases at J, with 16 bases between. CDR3 sequence: CASRVQGLDEKLFF. DNA for the CDR3: TGTGCCAGCAGGGTACAGGGATTGGACGAAAAACTGTTTTTT. Full variable domain (rest looked up from reference TRBV27 and TRBJ1-4): EAQVTQNPRYLITVTGKKLTVTCSQNMNHEYMSWYRQDPGLGLRQIYYSMNVEVTDKGDVPEGYKVSRKEKRNFPLILESPSPNQTSLYFCASRVQGLDEKLFFGSGTQLSVL.

V is TRBV28 and J is TRBJ1-2, with D tentatively TRBD1 (5 bases). The CDR3 totals 15 residues. Trimming cost V 5 bases and J 3 bases, with 16 bases left between them. Germline CDR1 MDHEN, CDR2 SYDVKM. Here the CDR3 DNA reads TGTGCCAGCAGTCCGCAGGGCGCACCCCACTATGGCTACACCTTC. Its protein product is CASSPQGAPHYGYTF.

V and J are TRBV4-1 and TRBJ2-7, with 8 bases aligning to TRBD1. The germline CDR1 and CDR2 sequences are MGHRA and YSYEKL. The ends lost 0 bases at V and 3 bases at J; junction bases unmatched: 1. The CDR3 is 14 residues long. The CDR3 nucleotides read TGCGCCAGCAGCCAAGAGACAGGGGTCTACGAGCAGTACTTC. Its protein product is CASSQETGVYEQYF.

The rearrangement links TRBV7-9 to TRBJ2-1; perhaps TRBD2 as D (6 bases). The CDR3 is 12 amino acids. V was pared by 3 bases and J by 10 bases, with 10 bases between. The germline V gene encodes CDR1 SEHNR and CDR2 FQNEAQ (reference sequence). The chain's CDR3 is CASSFQGGEQFF. The CDR3 nucleotides read TGTGCCAGCAGCTTCCAGGGAGGCGAGCAGTTCTTC.

The chain links TRBV28 to TRBJ2-1, with D perhaps TRBD2 (6 bases). The CDR3 is 16 residues long. Germline CDR1 is MDHEN and CDR2 is SYDVKM. Between the trimmed V and J ends, which lost 3 bases and 0 bases, there was a span of 12 bases. The CDR3 spells CASSLASESSYNEQFF. CDR3 DNA sequence: TGTGCCAGCAGTTTGGCTAGCGAGAGCTCCTACAATGAGCAGTTCTTC.

The chain uses TRBV5-1 and TRBJ1-1, with D hard to call. The CDR3 has 14 residues. Germline V gene sequence: CDR1 SGHRS, CDR2 YFSETQ. Trimming took 6 bases from V and 1 from J, leaving 13 bases between them. CDR3 nucleotides: TGCGCCAGCACCCAGGTGGCAGGGAACACTGAAGCTTTCTTT. This gives the protein CASTQVAGNTEAFF. Full variable domain (remainder filled in from reference TRBV5-1 and TRBJ1-1): KAGVTQTPRYLIKTRGQQVTLSCSPISGHRSVSWYQQTPGQGLQFLFEYFSETQRNKGNFPGRFSGRQFSNSRSEMNVSTLELGDSALYLCASTQVAGNTEAFFGQGTRLTVV.

V usage is TRBV2 and J usage is TRBJ1-1; 7 positions match TRBD1. Germline trimming cut 8 bases from V and 2 bases from J; bases unmatched to any gene: 11. This CDR3 has 15 amino acids. Germline CDR1 SNHLY, CDR2 FYNNEI. The CDR3: CASWGPGQTNTEAFF. The DNA of the CDR3 is TGTGCCAGCTGGGGACCGGGACAGACCAACACTGAAGCTTTCTTT.

This rearrangement joins TRBV15 to TRBJ1-5; no clear D. Trimming stripped 0 bases from V and 2 bases from J, with 8 bases between. Germline V gene lookup returns CDR1 LNHNV and CDR2 YYDKDF (reference sequence). CDR3 length equals 15 residues. The CDR3: CATSRDRRGNQPQHF. The CDR3 DNA sequence: TGTGCCACCAGCAGAGATCGGAGGGGCAATCAGCCCCAGCATTTT.

The chain uses TRBV19 and TRBJ2-1; 10 bases are a match to TRBD2. CDR3 size: 14 residues. Germline V gene sequence: CDR1 LNHDA, CDR2 SQIVND (reference sequence). Losses at the gene ends were 3 bases for V and 9 bases for J; bases not matched to a gene: 5. The CDR3 nucleotides read TGTGCCAGTAGTATCCTAGCGGGAGTGGGTGAGCAGTTCTTC. Residues: CASSILAGVGEQFF.

V is TRBV19 and J is TRBJ1-6; D call uncertain. Trimming took 3 bases from V and 9 from J, leaving 9 bases between them. The CDR3 has 13 residues. Germline assignment: CDR1 LNHDA and CDR2 SQIVND (reference sequence). Here the CDR3 reads CASSINGISPLHF. CDR3 sequence (DNA): TGTGCCAGTAGTATCAACGGGATTTCACCCCTCCACTTT.